The entry below gives a single TCR beta chain sequence along with its context. The source of the sample is a study of graft-versus-host responses after intestinal transplantation. Turning to the study itself: Transplant types were multivisceral, liver-intestinal, or isolated intestinal.

TCRdb keeps only in-frame clones here, not all; method: immunoSEQ multiplex PCR. Of 20,000 to 25,000 clones listed, around three fifths were seen once; the top ten hold around 0.92%. Whole-study findings and limits: GvH clones occurred in recipient marrow; some first appeared in ileum or blood.

The clonotype comes from a human patient who received an intestinal transplant. This sample comprised alloreactive CD4+ T cells from a mixed lymphocyte reaction culture, obtained before intestinal transplant. Regarding subset: CFSE-low proliferating T cells sorted from roughly six-day pre-transplant mixed lymphocyte reaction (GvH or HvG direction).

The CDR3: CASSLQGRQETQYF. CDR3 coding DNA: TGTGCCAGCAGCTTACAGGGGAGACAAGAGACCCAGTACTTC. The chain has TRBV5-6 and TRBJ2-5, with 7 bases lining up with TRBD1. V lost 2 bases, J lost 2 bases, and 3 bases stayed unmatched. Germline V CDR1 and CDR2: SGHDT, YYEEEE. This CDR3 spans 14 amino acids.